This T cell receptor (beta chain) came from a study of blood T cell repertoires in COVID-19. Trimming removed 3 bases from V and 8 bases from J; junction bases left unmatched: 4. CDR1 and CDR2 (germline): SEHNR, FQNEAQ (reference sequence). This CDR3 region has 13 residues. Produced via immunoSEQ multiplex PCR; TCRdb's table is partial and in-frame only. The sample carries 250,000 to 350,000 clones, approximately 90% recorded once. This sequence joins TRBV7-9 and TRBJ1-2, with 9 bases aligning to TRBD1. The sequenced sample consisted of peripheral blood. The source of this sequence is a woman aged 55-75 years with acute or convalescent COVID-19. The chain's CDR3 is CASSLGTGWGYTF. CDR3 nucleotides: TGTGCCAGCAGCTTGGGGACAGGGTGGGGCTACACCTTC. Together with reference TRBV7-9 and TRBJ1-2, the CDR3 gives the full variable domain: DTGVSQNPRHKITKRGQNVTFRCDPISEHNRLYWYRQTLGQGPEFLTYFQNEAQLEKSRLLSDRFSAERPKGSFSTLEIQRTEQGDSAMYLCASSLGTGWGYTFGSGTRLTVV.